This passage covers 21 T cell receptor beta chains from one sample sequenced in a study of blood T cell repertoires in COVID-19. Profiling relied on immunoSEQ multiplex PCR, and the TCRdb table lists in-frame clones only, not all of them. Counted here are fewer than 350,000 clones, 80% to 90% occurring once; the ten biggest clones make up about 12%. Source material: peripheral blood. The receptors originated from a woman aged 25-40 years with COVID-19, enrolled during active disease.

V and J are TRBV10-3 and TRBJ1-1; D possibly corresponds to TRBD1 (6 bases). The CDR3 runs 13 residues. Trimming stripped 6 bases from V and 1 base from J, with 9 bases between. Germline loops: CDR1 ENHRY, CDR2 SYGVKD. This CDR3 reads CAISRTANTEAFF. For the CDR3, the DNA is TGTGCCATCAGCCGGACAGCGAACACTGAAGCTTTCTTT.

The chain couples TRBV28 to TRBJ1-2; D gene uncertain. Trimming stripped 7 bases from V and 4 bases from J, with 19 bases between. The CDR3 loop spans 15 amino acids. The germline V gene has CDR1 MDHEN and CDR2 SYDVKM. The CDR3 nucleotides are TGTGCCAGCACCGCGCCCCTCGGAGCGCCCTATGGCTACACCTTC. This sequence encodes CASTAPLGAPYGYTF.

The chain combines TRBV6-1 with TRBJ1-2, with D possibly being TRBD1 (6 bases). The CDR3 spans 14 residues. Trimming cost V 3 bases and J 8 bases, with 16 bases left between them. Germline CDR1 MNHNS, CDR2 SASEGT. The CDR3, as DNA: TGTGCCAGCAGTGACCAACAGGGAAACTCGGGCTACACCTTC. This translates into CASSDQQGNSGYTF.

The J gene is TRBJ2-7, the V gene TRBV6-5; 9 nucleotides align to TRBD2. The CDR3 extends over 14 amino acids. The J segment lost 6 bases and the V segment lost 2 bases, leaving 5 bases of the junction unmatched. The germline CDR1 and CDR2 sequences are MNHEY and SVGAGI. Here the CDR3 reads CASSYVLAGPEQYF. The CDR3 DNA follows: TGTGCCAGCAGTTACGTCCTAGCGGGACCCGAGCAGTACTTC.

The V call is TRBV18, the J call TRBJ2-1; 11 positions match TRBD2. The length of the CDR3 is 16 residues. Germline V gene data show CDR1 as KGHSH and CDR2 as LQKENI. The trim removed 1 base at V and 6 bases at J, leaving 5 bases unmatched. The CDR3, as DNA: TGTGCCAGCTCACCACGGAGGACTAGCGGGTCCAATGAGCAGTTCTTC. Its translation: CASSPRRTSGSNEQFF.

V gene TRBV6-6 combines with J gene TRBJ1-2; D is possibly TRBD1 (6 bases). The CDR3 loop spans 15 amino acids. V gave up 11 bases and J gave up 8 bases, with 27 bases separating them. CDR1 and CDR2 from the germline V gene are MNHNY and SVGAGI (reference sequence). This chain's CDR3 is CAAVPAHRATRGYTF. The CDR3 bases are TGTGCCGCCGTCCCCGCGCACAGGGCCACTCGGGGCTACACCTTC.

The rearrangement uses TRBV5-1 and TRBJ2-1; 12 bases line up with TRBD2. The V gene's germline CDR1 is SGHRS and CDR2 YFSETQ. Trimming at V came to 5 bases and at J to 7 bases, leaving 7 bases not matched to a gene. The CDR3 has 15 amino acids. The chain's CDR3 is CASRTLAGGRNEQFF. As DNA, the CDR3 is TGCGCCAGCAGGACTCTAGCGGGGGGGCGGAATGAGCAGTTCTTC.

The chain combines TRBV24-1 with TRBJ2-5; 7 nucleotides line up with TRBD1. V lost 4 bases and J lost 0; bases outside the gene matches: 4. Germline V CDR1 and CDR2: KGHDR, SFDVKD. CDR3 length: 15 amino acids. CDR3 bases: TGTGCCACCAGTGACAGAACAGGGGACCAAGAGACCCAGTACTTC. It translates to CATSDRTGDQETQYF.

This chain joins TRBV4-1 and TRBJ2-7, with 7 bases matching TRBD1. The CDR3 sequence is 17 residues long. Germline assignment: CDR1 MGHRA and CDR2 YSYEKL. V shed 1 base, J shed 4 bases, and the junction held 13 bases outside the gene matches. CDR3 sequence reads: CASSQGQTGVGRYEQYF. CDR3 DNA: TGCGCCAGCAGCCAAGGCCAAACAGGGGTCGGTCGGTACGAGCAGTACTTC.

The V gene is TRBV6-5, the J gene TRBJ1-5; 8 nucleotides match TRBD1. V was clipped by 6 bases and J by 3 bases; unmatched bases: 7. Per the germline V gene, CDR1 is MNHEY and CDR2 is SVGAGI. This CDR3 has 15 amino acids. CDR3 bases: TGTGCCAGCAGGGGACAGGCCACCTTCAATCAGCCCCAGCATTTT. This codes for CASRGQATFNQPQHF.

This rearrangement joins TRBV5-1 to TRBJ2-6; tentative D call: TRBD1 (6 bases). The CDR3 covers 17 residues. The V gene's germline CDR1 is SGHRS and CDR2 YFSETQ. The V end lost 0 bases, the J end lost 0 bases, and 10 bases lay between the germline ends. The chain's CDR3 is CASSLGRTASGANVLTF. The CDR3 DNA reads TGCGCCAGCAGCTTGGGCAGGACAGCCTCTGGGGCCAACGTCCTGACTTTC. The full variable domain, in which reference TRBV5-1 and TRBJ2-6 provide the parts outside the CDR3, is KAGVTQTPRYLIKTRGQQVTLSCSPISGHRSVSWYQQTPGQGLQFLFEYFSETQRNKGNFPGRFSGRQFSNSRSEMNVSTLELGDSALYLCASSLGRTASGANVLTFGAGSRLTVL.

The chain combines TRBV6-4 with TRBJ1-1; TRBD1 might be the D (5 bases). CDR1 is MRHNA and CDR2 is SNTAGT in the germline V gene. The CDR3 extends over 15 amino acids. Trimming pared 5 bases from V and 5 bases from J, leaving 18 bases between. The CDR3 loop reads CASSYTGALGTEAFF. Written as DNA, the CDR3 is TGTGCCAGCAGTTATACAGGCGCCCTGGGGACTGAAGCTTTCTTT.

The chain joins TRBV3-1 (or the pseudogene TRBV3-2) to TRBJ2-7; a possible D gene is TRBD2 (6 bases). The length of the CDR3 is 14 residues. CDR1 is LGHDT, CDR2 YNNKEL, per germline (reference sequence). Trimming removed 0 bases at V and 2 bases at J, with 8 bases between. As DNA, the CDR3 is TGTGCCAGCAGCCAAGATAGCGGACCCTACGAGCAGTACTTC. Protein product: CASSQDSGPYEQYF.

J is TRBJ1-4 and V is TRBV2; TRBD1 matches at 10 bases. V shed 8 bases, J shed 6 bases, and the junction held 12 bases outside the gene matches. The CDR3 sequence is 16 residues long. Germline CDR1 and CDR2: SNHLY and FYNNEI. CDR3 DNA: TGTGCCAGCCATCGTTTTGGGACAGGGGAGGATGAAAAACTGTTTTTT. As protein: CASHRFGTGEDEKLFF.

This clone appeared a single time. The chain carries TRBV2 and TRBJ2-3; D is ambiguous. The CDR3 contains 10 residues. Germline V lookup: CDR1 SNHLY, CDR2 FYNNEI. V was shortened by 8 bases and J by 4 bases, with 4 bases between the two germline ends. The CDR3 sequence is CASGPDTQYF. For the CDR3, the DNA is TGTGCCAGCGGGCCAGATACGCAGTATTTT.

This clone was recorded a few times. The rearrangement links TRBV30 to TRBJ1-3; no reliable D call. This CDR3 spans 14 amino acids. Trimming shortened V by 4 bases and J by 2 bases, and 12 bases separated the two germline ends. The germline V gene has CDR1 GTSNPN and CDR2 SVGIG (reference sequence). CDR3 in DNA: TGTGCCTGGAAAGGGAGGAGCACTGGAAACACCATATATTTT. It translates to CAWKGRSTGNTIYF.

This chain uses TRBV7-2 with TRBJ2-7, with a tentative D call TRBD2 (5 bases). V was clipped by 1 base and J by 0 bases, with 7 bases between them. The V gene's germline CDR1 is SGHTA and CDR2 FQGNSA. The CDR3 runs 14 residues. CDR3 bases: TGTGCCAGCAGCTTAGAAGAGGGCTCCTACGAGCAGTACTTC. The encoded protein is CASSLEEGSYEQYF.

The genes are TRBV27 and TRBJ2-1, with 9 bases that match TRBD2. Trimming removed 4 bases from V and 8 bases from J; junction bases left unmatched: 9. The CDR3 contains 15 residues. CDR1 MNHEY and CDR2 SMNVEV come from the germline V gene (reference sequence). CDR3 sequence: CASSSGRGGLDEQFF. In DNA, the CDR3 is TGTGCCAGCAGTTCTGGGCGGGGGGGCCTTGATGAGCAGTTCTTC.

This chain links TRBV18 with TRBJ2-5, with D possibly matching TRBD1 (5 bases). Germline V lookup: CDR1 KGHSH, CDR2 LQKENI. V was trimmed by 1 base and J by 4 bases, leaving 10 bases between them. The CDR3 is made up of 14 amino acids. CDR3 residues: CASSPLVRAETQYF. The CDR3 DNA reads TGTGCCAGCTCACCACTTGTCAGGGCAGAGACCCAGTACTTC.

The chain has TRBV18 and TRBJ2-7, with TRBD1 as a possible D gene (6 bases). CDR3 length equals 15 residues. The germline CDR1 and CDR2 sequences are KGHSH and LQKENI. The V end lost 0 bases, the J end lost 7 bases, and 16 bases lay between the germline ends. For the CDR3, the DNA is TGTGCCAGCTCACCACCGATAGCAGGGGTAGAGGAGCAGTACTTC. This translates into CASSPPIAGVEEQYF.

The gene calls are TRBV5-1 and TRBJ2-7, with D possibly TRBD2 on 5 matching bases. Germline V lookup: CDR1 SGHRS, CDR2 YFSETQ. V was shortened by 1 base and J by 3 bases, with 11 bases between the two germline ends. The CDR3 is 14 residues long. The CDR3 DNA follows: TGCGCCAGCAGCTTGAGCAGCGGCGACTACGAGCAGTACTTC. Translation gives CASSLSSGDYEQYF.